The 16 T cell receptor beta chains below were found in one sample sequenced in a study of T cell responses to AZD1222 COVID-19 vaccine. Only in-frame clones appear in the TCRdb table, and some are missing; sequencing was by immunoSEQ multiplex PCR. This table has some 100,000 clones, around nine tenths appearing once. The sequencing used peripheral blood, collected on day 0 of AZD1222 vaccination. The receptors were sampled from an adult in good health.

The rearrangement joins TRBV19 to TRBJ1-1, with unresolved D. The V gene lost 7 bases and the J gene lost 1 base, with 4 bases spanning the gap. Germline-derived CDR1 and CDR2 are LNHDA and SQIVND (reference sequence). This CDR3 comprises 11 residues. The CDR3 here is CASTGNTEAFF. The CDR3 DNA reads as TGTGCCAGTACAGGGAACACTGAAGCTTTCTTT.

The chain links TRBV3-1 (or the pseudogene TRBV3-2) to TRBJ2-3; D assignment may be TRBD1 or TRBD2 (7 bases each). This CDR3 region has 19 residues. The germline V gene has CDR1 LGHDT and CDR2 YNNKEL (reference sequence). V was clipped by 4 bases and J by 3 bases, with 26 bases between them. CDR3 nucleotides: TGTGCCAGCAGCCTGAATCCTCCCAGGGGGGCACTAGCGACAGATACGCAGTATTTT. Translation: CASSLNPPRGALATDTQYF.

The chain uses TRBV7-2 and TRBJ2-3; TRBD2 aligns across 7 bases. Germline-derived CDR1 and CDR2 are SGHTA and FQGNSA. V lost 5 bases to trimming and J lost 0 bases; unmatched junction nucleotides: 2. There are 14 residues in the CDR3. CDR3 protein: CASSRGGSTDTQYF. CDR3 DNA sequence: TGTGCCAGCAGCCGCGGGGGAAGCACAGATACGCAGTATTTT.

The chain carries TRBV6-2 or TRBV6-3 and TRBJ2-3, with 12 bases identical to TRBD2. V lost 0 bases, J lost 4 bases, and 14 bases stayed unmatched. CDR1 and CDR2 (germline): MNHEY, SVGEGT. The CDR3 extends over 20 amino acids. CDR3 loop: CASSYSSWTSGKPGADTQYF. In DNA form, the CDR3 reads TGTGCCAGCAGTTACTCCTCTTGGACTAGCGGGAAACCAGGTGCAGATACGCAGTATTTT.

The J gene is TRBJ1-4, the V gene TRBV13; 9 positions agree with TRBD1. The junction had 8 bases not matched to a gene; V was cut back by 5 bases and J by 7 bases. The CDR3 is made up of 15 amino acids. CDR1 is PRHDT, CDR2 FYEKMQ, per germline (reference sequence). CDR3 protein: CASSPRQGEGEKLFF. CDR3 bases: TGTGCCAGCAGCCCCAGACAGGGGGAAGGTGAAAAACTGTTTTTT.

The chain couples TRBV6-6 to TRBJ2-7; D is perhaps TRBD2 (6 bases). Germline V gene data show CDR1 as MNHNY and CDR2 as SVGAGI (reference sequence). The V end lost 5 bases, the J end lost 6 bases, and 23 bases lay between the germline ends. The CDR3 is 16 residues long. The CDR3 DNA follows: TGTGCCAGCAGTCGATTAGGGACTTCCCGGTCGGGCGAGCAGTACTTC. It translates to CASSRLGTSRSGEQYF.

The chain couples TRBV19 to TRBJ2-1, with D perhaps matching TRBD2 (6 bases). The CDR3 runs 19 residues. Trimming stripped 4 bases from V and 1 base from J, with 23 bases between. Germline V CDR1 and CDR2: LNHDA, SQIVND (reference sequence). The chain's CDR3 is CASSKGPLLARRSYNEQFF. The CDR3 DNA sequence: TGTGCCAGTAGTAAGGGCCCCCTACTAGCCCGGAGGTCCTACAATGAGCAGTTCTTC.

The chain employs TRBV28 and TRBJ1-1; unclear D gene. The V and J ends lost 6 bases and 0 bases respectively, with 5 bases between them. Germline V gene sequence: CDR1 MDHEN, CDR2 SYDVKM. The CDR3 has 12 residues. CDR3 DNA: TGTGCCAGCAGAGGACTGAACACTGAAGCTTTCTTT. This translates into CASRGLNTEAFF.

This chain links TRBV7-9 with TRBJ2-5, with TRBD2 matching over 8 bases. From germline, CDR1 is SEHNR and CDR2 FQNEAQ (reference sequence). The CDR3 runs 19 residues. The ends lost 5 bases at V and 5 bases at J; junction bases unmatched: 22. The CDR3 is CASSPRVGTRGFGGETQYF. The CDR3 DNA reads TGTGCCAGCAGCCCACGGGTCGGGACTAGGGGGTTTGGGGGCGAGACCCAGTACTTC.

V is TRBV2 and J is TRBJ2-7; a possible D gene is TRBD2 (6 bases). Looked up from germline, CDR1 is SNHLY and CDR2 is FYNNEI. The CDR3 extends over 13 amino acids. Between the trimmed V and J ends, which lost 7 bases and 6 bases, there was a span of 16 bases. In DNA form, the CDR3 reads TGTGCCAGCAAGCGGGCAGGGAAGGGCGAGCAGTACTTC. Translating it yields CASKRAGKGEQYF. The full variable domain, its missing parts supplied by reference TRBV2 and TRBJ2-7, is EPEVTQTPSHQVTQMGQEVILRCVPISNHLYFYWYRQILGQKVEFLVSFYNNEISEKSEIFDDQFSVERPDGSNFTLKIRSTKLEDSAMYFCASKRAGKGEQYFGPGTRLTVT.

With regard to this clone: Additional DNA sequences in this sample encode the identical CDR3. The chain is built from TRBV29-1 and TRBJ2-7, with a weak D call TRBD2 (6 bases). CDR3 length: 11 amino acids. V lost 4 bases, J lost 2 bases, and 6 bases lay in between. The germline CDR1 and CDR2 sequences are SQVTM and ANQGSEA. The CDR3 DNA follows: TGCAGCGTTGCGGGAGCCTACGAGCAGTACTTC. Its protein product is CSVAGAYEQYF.

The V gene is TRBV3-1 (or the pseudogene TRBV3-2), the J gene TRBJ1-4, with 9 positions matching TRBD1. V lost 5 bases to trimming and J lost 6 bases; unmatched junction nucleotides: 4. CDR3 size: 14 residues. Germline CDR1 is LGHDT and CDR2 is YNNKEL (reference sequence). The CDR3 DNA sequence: TGTGCCAGCAGCTGGGACAGGGATCATGAAAAACTGTTTTTT. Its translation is CASSWDRDHEKLFF.

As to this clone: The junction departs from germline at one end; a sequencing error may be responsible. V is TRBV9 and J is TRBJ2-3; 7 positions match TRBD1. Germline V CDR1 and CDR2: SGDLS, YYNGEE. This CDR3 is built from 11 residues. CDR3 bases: TGTGCCAGCAGCGGCCGGGACAGAGAGGAATTT. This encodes CASSGRDREEF.

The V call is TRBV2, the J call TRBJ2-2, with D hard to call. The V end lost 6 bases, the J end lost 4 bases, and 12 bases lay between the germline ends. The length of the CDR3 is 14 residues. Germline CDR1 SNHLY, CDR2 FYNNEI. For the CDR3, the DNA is TGTGCCAGCAGGGACCGAGTAGGCACCGGGGAGCTGTTTTTT. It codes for CASRDRVGTGELFF.

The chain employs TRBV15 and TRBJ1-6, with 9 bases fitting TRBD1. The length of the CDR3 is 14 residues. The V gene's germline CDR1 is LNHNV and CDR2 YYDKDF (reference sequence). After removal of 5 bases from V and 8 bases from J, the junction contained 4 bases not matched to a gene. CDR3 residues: CATSLRQGDSPLHF. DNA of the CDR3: TGTGCCACCAGCCTCCGACAGGGGGATTCACCCCTCCACTTT.

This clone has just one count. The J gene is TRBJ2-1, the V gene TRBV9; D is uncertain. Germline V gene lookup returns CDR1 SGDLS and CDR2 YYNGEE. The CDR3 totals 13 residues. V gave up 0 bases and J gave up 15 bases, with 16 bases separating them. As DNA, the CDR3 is TGTGCCAGCAGCGTAGCGGGTAGCCAGGTGCCGTTCTTC. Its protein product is CASSVAGSQVPFF.